This T cell receptor (beta chain) was sequenced for a study of preoperative IRX-2 immunotherapy in early breast cancer. Sequencing used immunoSEQ multiplex PCR; TCRdb keeps in-frame clones, though not all of them. The sample includes 40,000 to 50,000 clones, 60% to 80% of them seen just once. This clone was counted a few times. The treatment was: preoperative locoregional IRX-2 cytokine immunotherapy. Patients received preoperative, locoregional IRX-2 cytokine immunotherapy in a phase Ib study. Trimming took 3 bases from V and 2 from J, leaving 13 bases between them. The CDR3 is made up of 15 amino acids. CDR1 is SGHNT, CDR2 YENEEA, per germline.

The specimen was tumor tissue, collected after IRX-2 immunotherapy. The receptor was isolated from a human donor with breast cancer. The V and J genes are TRBV11-3 and TRBJ1-1, with D perhaps TRBD1 (5 bases). CDR3 DNA sequence: TGTGCCAGCAGCTTGGCAGGGAAGAGTAACACTGAAGCTTTCTTT. Translated, it gives CASSLAGKSNTEAFF.